A selection of T cell receptor beta chains follows, all from one sample in a study of shared clonotypes between healthy human individuals. Profiling relied on immunoSEQ multiplex PCR, and the TCRdb table lists in-frame clones only, not all of them. This table has about 2 million clones, 85% to 95% appearing once. Source material: naive CD8+ T cells sorted from blood. Receptors were obtained from a man aged 18-30 years in good health. Both conserved end residues are part of each CDR3. The D gene is left open where the match is weak. Clone size is given for some rows only: seen once, a few or many times, or a class if the clone is expanded.

d_gene | abundance | j_gene | v_gene | CDR3aa | CDR3nt
TRBD2 | . | TRBJ2-3 | TRBV7-8 | CASSLEGTSGGGTDTQYF | TGTGCCAGCAGCTTAGAGGGGACTAGCGGGGGGGGCACAGATACGCAGTATTTT
. | . | TRBJ2-1 | TRBV21-1 | CASSKVRRNEQFF | TGTGCCAGCAGCAAAGTCCGGCGGAATGAGCAGTTCTTC
TRBD2 | . | TRBJ2-7 | TRBV7-2 | CASSPKGLAGVEQYF | TGTGCCAGCAGCCCAAAAGGGCTAGCGGGAGTCGAGCAGTACTTC
TRBD2 | . | TRBJ2-7 | TRBV27 | CASSSRLAGGPVGPYEQYF | TGTGCCAGCAGTTCAAGACTAGCGGGAGGGCCAGTCGGGCCTTACGAGCAGTACTTC
. | . | TRBJ2-1 | TRBV9 | CASSVLADYNEQFF | TGTGCCAGCAGCGTATTAGCGGACTACAATGAGCAGTTCTTC
. | . | TRBJ2-7 | TRBV18 | CASSPSPWSTYEQYF | TGTGCCAGCTCACCATCCCCCTGGAGTACCTACGAGCAGTACTTC
. | . | TRBJ2-5 | TRBV2 | CASRRQVEQTQYF | TGTGCCAGCAGACGACAGGTTGAGCAGACCCAGTACTTC
. | once | TRBJ2-7 | TRBV5-1 | CASSLGGESYEQYF | TGCGCCAGCAGCTTGGGGGGAGAATCCTACGAGCAGTACTTC
. | . | TRBJ2-1 | TRBV6-6 | CASSYSGASSYNEQFF | TGTGCCAGCAGTTACTCGGGCGCCTCCTCCTACAATGAGCAGTTCTTC
TRBD2 | . | TRBJ2-7 | TRBV27 | CASSLSPGTNSYEQYF | TGTGCCAGCAGTTTATCCCCCGGGACTAACTCCTACGAGCAGTACTTC
TRBD1 | . | TRBJ1-1 | TRBV9 | CASSLLTGMNTEAFF | TGTGCCAGCAGCCTATTGACAGGGATGAACACTGAAGCTTTCTTT
. | . | TRBJ2-1 | TRBV4-1 | CASSQVRDGDNEQFF | TGCGCCAGCAGCCAGGTCCGGGACGGGGACAATGAGCAGTTCTTC
. | . | TRBJ2-2 | TRBV27 | CASSSLALAGELFF | TGTGCCAGCAGTTCCCTCGCCTTGGCCGGGGAGCTGTTTTTT
. | . | TRBJ1-4 | TRBV9 | CASSLGEKLFF | TGTGCCAGCAGCCTAGGGGAAAAACTGTTTTTT
TRBD1 | once | TRBJ2-7 | TRBV11-2 | CASSTDRGYEQYF | TGTGCCAGCAGCACGGACAGGGGTTACGAGCAGTACTTC